Shown below are 27 T cell receptor beta chains from a single sample sequenced in a study of T cells after yellow fever vaccination. TCRdb re-called the 5' RACE reads through MiXCR, storing one row per CDR3 protein. The repertoire includes 200,000 to 300,000 distinct CDR3 sequences, 6.9% of them detected once, and roughly 0.9% sits in the top ten. Specimen: CD4+ T cells sorted from PBMCs, collected 15 days after the yellow fever booster vaccination. These receptors all come from a man between 25 and 39 years old who received the YFV17D yellow fever vaccine.

There are a few counts of this clonotype. The rearrangement joins TRBV3-1 to TRBJ2-2, with 9 bases aligning to TRBD2. Looked up from germline, CDR1 is LGHDT and CDR2 is YNNKEL (reference sequence). This CDR3 spans 17 amino acids. V was pared by 1 base and J by 1 base, with 4 bases of the junction left unmatched. DNA of the CDR3: TGTGCCAGCAGCCAAGGCGGGAGGGCCCGGAACACCGGGGAGCTGTTTTTT. It encodes CASSQGGRARNTGELFF.

The sample holds many counts of this clonotype. The chain carries TRBV20-1 and TRBJ2-1; D possibly uses TRBD1 or TRBD2 (5 bases each). CDR3 length: 12 residues. Looked up from germline, CDR1 is DFQATT and CDR2 is SNEGSKA (reference sequence). Trimming took off 5 bases at V and 6 bases at J, with 11 bases between the two ends. Here the CDR3 reads CSAGGNPNEQFF. The CDR3 DNA reads as TGCAGTGCTGGGGGTAACCCCAATGAGCAGTTCTTC.

V gene TRBV20-1 combines with J gene TRBJ2-5; TRBD2 agrees at 13 bases. After removal of 4 bases from V and 4 bases from J, the junction contained 6 bases not matched to a gene. CDR3 length: 15 amino acids. CDR1 is DFQATT and CDR2 is SNEGSKA in the germline V gene (reference sequence). The CDR3 loop reads CSATGTSGTRETQYF. The CDR3 nucleotides read TGCAGTGCTACTGGGACTAGCGGGACCCGAGAGACCCAGTACTTC.

The chain recombines TRBV7-3 with TRBJ2-5, with a possible D match to TRBD1 (7 bases). The germline V gene has CDR1 SGHTA and CDR2 FQGTGA. This CDR3 comprises 17 residues. Trimming took 5 bases from V and 2 from J, leaving 21 bases between them. CDR3 DNA sequence: TGTGCCAGCAGCCAAACCCCCAGGGGGGTTCTACAAGAGACCCAGTACTTC. It codes for CASSQTPRGVLQETQYF.

This clonotype appeared many times. The chain joins TRBV20-1 to TRBJ2-7; D tentatively reads TRBD1 or TRBD2 (5 bases each). The V end was cut by 5 bases, the J end by 4 bases, with 15 bases between. CDR1 is DFQATT, CDR2 SNEGSKA, per germline (reference sequence). The CDR3 loop spans 13 amino acids. CDR3 sequence reads: CSAHKVEGYEQYF. The CDR3 nucleotides read TGCAGTGCTCACAAGGTCGAGGGGTACGAGCAGTACTTC.

The chain is built from TRBV5-1 and TRBJ2-3, with D possibly TRBD2 on 6 matching bases. The V end was cut by 5 bases, the J end by 4 bases, with 11 bases between. There are 13 residues in the CDR3. Germline V gene sequence: CDR1 SGHRS, CDR2 YFSETQ. Written as DNA, the CDR3 is TGCGCCAGCAGTGCGGGGAGTTCAGATACGCAGTATTTT. As protein: CASSAGSSDTQYF.

This clonotype was counted ten times or more. The chain joins TRBV7-2 to TRBJ1-2, with no clear D. V dropped 8 bases and J dropped 8 bases, with 15 bases sitting between them. Germline-derived CDR1 and CDR2 are SGHTA and FQGNSA. CDR3 length: 12 residues. CDR3 in amino acids: CASAMGTRGYTF. Written as DNA, the CDR3 is TGTGCCAGCGCTATGGGAACTCGAGGCTACACCTTC. The full variable domain, in which reference TRBV7-2 and TRBJ1-2 provide the parts outside the CDR3, is GAGVSQSPSNKVTEKGKDVELRCDPISGHTALYWYRQSLGQGLEFLIYFQGNSAPDKSGLPSDRFSAERTGGSVSTLTIQRTQQEDSAVYLCASAMGTRGYTFGSGTRLTVV.

This clonotype has more than one count but fewer than ten. V and J are TRBV3-1 and TRBJ2-1; D might be TRBD2 (6 bases). The length of the CDR3 is 20 residues. Germline assignment: CDR1 LGHDT and CDR2 YNNKEL (reference sequence). Trimming took 4 bases from V and 2 from J, leaving 27 bases between them. The CDR3 nucleotides read TGTGCCAGCAGCCGCATCCGACTAGGGTCGGGAGTTTCACCCTACAATGAGCAGTTCTTC. Amino acids: CASSRIRLGSGVSPYNEQFF.

This clonotype was observed a few times. As DNA, the CDR3 is TGTGCCAGCAGCTCCCGAGGTAGCGGGACTAGCACAGATACGCAGTATTTT. Protein product: CASSSRGSGTSTDTQYF. The genes are TRBV7-2 and TRBJ2-3; 8 bases are shared with TRBD2. After removal of 4 bases from V and 0 bases from J, the junction contained 9 bases not matched to a gene. Germline CDR1 SGHTA, CDR2 FQGNSA. The CDR3 loop spans 17 amino acids.

The chain combines TRBV7-9 with TRBJ2-7; D perhaps matches TRBD2 (5 bases). The CDR3 extends over 14 amino acids. Germline V gives CDR1 SEHNR, CDR2 FQNEAQ (reference sequence). V lost 5 bases and J lost 3, with 14 bases in between. The CDR3 DNA reads TGTGCCAGCAGCCCGGACTTCGCCTTCTACGAGCAGTACTTC. It codes for CASSPDFAFYEQYF.

This clonotype has a handful of counts. The chain links TRBV7-2 to TRBJ1-1; tentatively, D is TRBD1 (6 bases). The CDR3 is 16 residues long. The germline CDR1 and CDR2 sequences are SGHTA and FQGNSA. The germline V and J ends were trimmed by 5 bases and 4 bases, with 20 bases remaining between them. The DNA of the CDR3 is TGTGCCAGCAGCCCCCAACCCTCGGGGGCTGGCACTGAAGCTTTCTTT. Protein: CASSPQPSGAGTEAFF.

This chain uses TRBV4-3 with TRBJ2-1; D perhaps matches TRBD2 (6 bases). Germline assignment: CDR1 LGHNA and CDR2 YSLEER. V gave up 3 bases and J gave up 8 bases, with 14 bases separating them. The CDR3 has 14 amino acids. CDR3 in DNA: TGCGCCAGCAGCCAGGACCTAGCGCGCGATGAGCAGTTCTTC. Translated, it gives CASSQDLARDEQFF.

J is TRBJ1-2 and V is TRBV18; a possible D gene is TRBD1 (6 bases). V dropped 1 base and J dropped 7 bases, with 19 bases sitting between them. In germline, CDR1 is KGHSH, CDR2 LQKENI. This CDR3 has 16 amino acids. The CDR3 loop reads CASSPLEQGTPAGYTF. The CDR3 bases are TGTGCCAGCTCACCACTGGAACAGGGCACTCCGGCTGGCTACACCTTC.

The table lists this clonotype with a few counts. The rearrangement links TRBV7-2 to TRBJ2-5; TRBD2 matches at 14 bases. CDR3 length: 16 amino acids. Germline lookup yields CDR1 SGHTA and CDR2 FQGNSA. With V trimmed by 1 base and J by 3 bases, 1 base remained unmatched. The CDR3 coding sequence is TGTGCCAGCAGCTTAGGGGGACTAGCGGGAGAAGAGACCCAGTACTTC. As protein: CASSLGGLAGEETQYF.

This clonotype has just a few counts. The rearrangement uses TRBV2 and TRBJ2-3, with TRBD1 as a possible D gene (6 bases). The CDR3 is 16 amino acids. The V and J ends lost 6 bases and 2 bases respectively, with 18 bases between them. Germline CDR1 SNHLY, CDR2 FYNNEI. Here the CDR3 DNA reads TGTGCCAGCAGCCAGGGGTGGGGGAGAGTCACAGATACGCAGTATTTT. Its translation is CASSQGWGRVTDTQYF.

This chain uses TRBV12-3 or TRBV12-4 with TRBJ2-1; tentative D call: TRBD2 (5 bases). Trimming pared 5 bases from V and 10 bases from J, leaving 12 bases between. The CDR3 covers 12 residues. The CDR3 is CASSILAFEQFF. The CDR3 bases are TGTGCCAGCAGTATCCTAGCTTTCGAGCAGTTCTTC.

This clonotype has just a few counts. The chain couples TRBV20-1 to TRBJ2-1, with a weak D call TRBD2 (7 bases). Trimming cost V 0 bases and J 7 bases, with 22 bases left between them. The CDR3 covers 17 residues. CDR1 is DFQATT, CDR2 SNEGSKA, per germline (reference sequence). The CDR3 nucleotides are TGCAGTGCTAGAGACCCAGCGGGGAGTCTCCAGGGGAATGAGCAGTTCTTC. This gives the protein CSARDPAGSLQGNEQFF.

This clonotype was seen at least ten times. The chain has TRBV12-5 and TRBJ2-1; a weak D match, TRBD1 (5 bases). V gave up 7 bases and J gave up 3 bases, with 10 bases separating them. The germline V gene has CDR1 LGHNT and CDR2 FRNRAP. CDR3 size: 13 residues. CDR3 sequence reads: CASDSDNYNEQFF. CDR3 bases: TGTGCTAGTGACTCGGACAACTACAATGAGCAGTTCTTC.

CDR3 in amino acids: CASTRTGGFNEQFF. The CDR3 DNA is TGTGCCAGCACCCGGACAGGGGGTTTCAATGAGCAGTTCTTC. The rearrangement links TRBV12-3 or TRBV12-4 to TRBJ2-1; TRBD1 matches at 10 bases. CDR3 length: 14 amino acids. Trimming removed 7 bases from V and 6 bases from J; junction bases left unmatched: 6.

V is TRBV20-1 and J is TRBJ2-5; 11 positions match TRBD1. The J segment lost 6 bases and the V segment lost 0 bases, leaving 6 bases of the junction unmatched. The length of the CDR3 is 15 residues. CDR1 and CDR2 from the germline V gene are DFQATT and SNEGSKA (reference sequence). The CDR3 loop reads CSARDGTGGSQTQYF. CDR3 nucleotides: TGCAGTGCTAGAGATGGGACAGGGGGGTCACAGACCCAGTACTTC.

The chain links TRBV7-2 to TRBJ2-1; 8 nucleotides match TRBD2. The CDR3 sequence is 13 residues long. V lost 8 bases, J lost 8 bases, and 8 bases stayed unmatched. The germline gives CDR1 SGHTA, CDR2 FQGNSA. CDR3 bases: TGTGCCAGCCGGCAGGGAGCGGGAGATGAGCAGTTCTTC. This sequence encodes CASRQGAGDEQFF. Variable domain in full (rest from reference TRBV7-2 and TRBJ2-1): GAGVSQSPSNKVTEKGKDVELRCDPISGHTALYWYRQSLGQGLEFLIYFQGNSAPDKSGLPSDRFSAERTGGSVSTLTIQRTQQEDSAVYLCASRQGAGDEQFFGPGTRLTVL.

This clonotype was counted many times. The chain combines TRBV7-2 with TRBJ1-2, with D maybe TRBD1 (5 bases). From germline, CDR1 is SGHTA and CDR2 FQGNSA. This CDR3 is 16 amino acids long. The V gene lost 4 bases and the J gene lost 2 bases, with 17 bases spanning the gap. CDR3 in DNA: TGTGCCAGCAGCTCTACCGGGGCAGGGCTAAACTATGGCTACACCTTC. It translates to CASSSTGAGLNYGYTF.

V is TRBV5-5 and J is TRBJ2-2; TRBD1 might be the D (6 bases). This CDR3 is built from 14 residues. V dropped 4 bases and J dropped 3 bases, with 10 bases sitting between them. CDR1 and CDR2 from the germline V gene are SGHKS and YYEKEE (reference sequence). For the CDR3, the DNA is TGTGCCAGCAGCAACAGGGCGGACACCGGGGAGCTGTTTTTT. This codes for CASSNRADTGELFF.

This clonotype was detected only a few times. The chain links TRBV4-3 to TRBJ1-6; D is uncertain. The germline V gene encodes CDR1 LGHNA and CDR2 YSLEER. The V gene lost 1 base and the J gene lost 9 bases, with 13 bases spanning the gap. The CDR3 loop spans 15 amino acids. CDR3 DNA: TGCGCCAGCAGCCAAGGGTCGCAAGACGGTTCACCCCTCCACTTT. Amino acids: CASSQGSQDGSPLHF.

This clonotype was counted between two and nine times. The rearrangement uses TRBV7-2 and TRBJ2-1; perhaps D is TRBD1 or TRBD2 (6 bases each). Germline values: CDR1 SGHTA, CDR2 FQGNSA. V was trimmed by 5 bases and J by 6 bases, leaving 20 bases between them. CDR3 length: 16 residues. The CDR3 protein is CASSPRPWGASNEQFF. The DNA for the CDR3 is TGTGCCAGCAGCCCGCGGCCTTGGGGGGCCTCCAATGAGCAGTTCTTC.

This clonotype was observed many times. The rearrangement uses TRBV12-3 or TRBV12-4 and TRBJ2-3; 9 nucleotides align to TRBD1. V shed 4 bases, J shed 2 bases, and the junction held 7 bases outside the gene matches. The length of the CDR3 is 16 residues. CDR3: CASSSGQGSVTDTQYF. Written as DNA, the CDR3 is TGTGCCAGCAGTTCGGGACAGGGCTCTGTCACAGATACGCAGTATTTT.

Note on this clonotype: Germline is not matched at one junction end, which may reflect a read error. The chain joins TRBV18 to TRBJ2-7; possibly TRBD1 for D (5 bases). CDR1 KGHSH and CDR2 LQKENI come from the germline V gene. This CDR3 has 14 residues. CDR3 loop: CSSSLGQIPYEQYF. In DNA, the CDR3 is TGTTCCAGCTCACTGGGGCAGATCCCCTACGAGCAGTACTTC.